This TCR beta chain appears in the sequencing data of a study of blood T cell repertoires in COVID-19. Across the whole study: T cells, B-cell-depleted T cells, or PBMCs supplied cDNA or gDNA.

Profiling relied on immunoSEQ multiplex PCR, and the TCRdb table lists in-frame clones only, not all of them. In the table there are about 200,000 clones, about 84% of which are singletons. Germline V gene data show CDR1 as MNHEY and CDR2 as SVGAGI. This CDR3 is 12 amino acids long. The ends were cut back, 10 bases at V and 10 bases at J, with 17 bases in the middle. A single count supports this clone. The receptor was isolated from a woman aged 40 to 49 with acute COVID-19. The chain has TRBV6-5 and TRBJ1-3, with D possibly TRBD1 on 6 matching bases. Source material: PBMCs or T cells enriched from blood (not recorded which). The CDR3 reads CAIAQGLRTIYF. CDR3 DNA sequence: TGTGCCATCGCGCAGGGGCTTAGGACCATATATTTT.